This passage covers 31 T cell receptor beta chains from one sample sequenced in a study of blood T cell repertoires in COVID-19. Some clones are missing from TCRdb's copy, which holds only in-frame ones; the method was immunoSEQ multiplex PCR. The sample gives over 90,000 clones, 87% of which show up once; approximately 2% is in the top ten. Material for sequencing was peripheral blood. The receptors stem from a man in his forties or fifties with active COVID-19.

The genes are TRBV7-2 and TRBJ1-3, with TRBD1 matching 7 bases. Germline lookup yields CDR1 SGHTA and CDR2 FQGNSA. Trimming took 5 bases from V and 0 from J; bases not matched to a gene: 4. This CDR3 spans 15 amino acids. The CDR3 sequence is CASSPRGPSGNTIYF. The CDR3 region has the DNA TGTGCCAGCAGCCCAAGGGGGCCCTCTGGAAACACCATATATTTT.

The genes are TRBV2 and TRBJ2-7; the match to TRBD1 covers 7 bases. CDR3 length: 13 residues. Trimming at V came to 8 bases and at J to 1 base, leaving 5 bases not matched to a gene. Germline V gene lookup returns CDR1 SNHLY and CDR2 FYNNEI. The CDR3 spells CASLRGLSYEQYF. The CDR3 DNA reads as TGTGCCAGCCTGAGGGGGCTGTCCTACGAGCAGTACTTC.

This rearrangement joins TRBV27 to TRBJ1-5; the match to TRBD1 covers 10 bases. Trimming at V came to 6 bases and at J to 7 bases, leaving 0 bases not matched to a gene. The V gene's germline CDR1 is MNHEY and CDR2 SMNVEV (reference sequence). CDR3 size: 12 residues. CDR3 sequence: CASRGQGQPQHF. CDR3 coding DNA: TGTGCCAGCAGGGGACAGGGGCAGCCCCAGCATTTT.

The rearrangement joins TRBV25-1 to TRBJ1-5; D ambiguous. The germline CDR1 and CDR2 sequences are MGHDK and SYGVNS. This CDR3 is 13 amino acids long. V was shortened by 4 bases and J by 4 bases, with 8 bases between the two germline ends. The CDR3 region is CASSAGWNQPQHF. The CDR3 DNA sequence: TGTGCCAGCAGTGCGGGGTGGAATCAGCCCCAGCATTTT. Based on the CDR3 plus reference TRBV25-1 and TRBJ1-5, the full variable domain is EADIYQTPRYLVIGTGKKITLECSQTMGHDKMYWYQQDPGMELHLIHYSYGVNSTEKGDLSSESTVSRIRTEHFPLTLESARPSHTSQYLCASSAGWNQPQHFGDGTRLSIL.

The chain has TRBV19 and TRBJ1-3; TRBD1 matches at 7 bases. Germline V CDR1 and CDR2: LNHDA, SQIVND (reference sequence). V lost 3 bases, J lost 3 bases, and 11 bases stayed unmatched. This CDR3 is built from 17 residues. The CDR3 DNA reads as TGTGCCAGTAGTATCACATTTGGCAGGGGGTATGGAAACACCATATATTTT. This encodes CASSITFGRGYGNTIYF.

This chain joins TRBV5-8 and TRBJ2-5; tentative D call: TRBD2 (6 bases). The V and J ends lost 4 bases and 2 bases respectively, with 15 bases between them. The germline V gene encodes CDR1 SGHTS and CDR2 YDEGEE. The CDR3 extends over 15 amino acids. CDR3 protein: CASSRRERAQETQYF. CDR3 bases: TGTGCCAGCAGCCGCCGGGAGCGGGCTCAAGAGACCCAGTACTTC.

This clone was observed once. The rearrangement links TRBV5-1 to TRBJ2-1; the match to TRBD2 covers 11 bases. This CDR3 is built from 16 residues. The trim removed 3 bases at V and 6 bases at J, leaving 8 bases unmatched. CDR1 is SGHRS and CDR2 is YFSETQ in the germline V gene. The CDR3 region has the DNA TGCGCCAGCAGCTCTATAGCGGGGGGGCCGAGCAATGAGCAGTTCTTC. This gives the protein CASSSIAGGPSNEQFF.

This chain joins TRBV6-5 and TRBJ1-3; TRBD1 is a possible D gene (5 bases). The CDR3 runs to 14 residues. Trimming left V 2 bases short and J 7 bases short, with 12 bases between. In germline, CDR1 is MNHEY, CDR2 SVGAGI. The CDR3 spells CASSYRGPENTIYF. As DNA, the CDR3 is TGTGCCAGCAGTTACAGGGGCCCCGAGAACACCATATATTTT.

This chain uses TRBV29-1 with TRBJ2-7; D remains unclear. CDR3 length: 16 amino acids. The ends were cut back, 6 bases at V and 4 bases at J, with 25 bases in the middle. CDR1 and CDR2 (germline): SQVTM, ANQGSEA. The CDR3 region has the DNA TGCAGCGTGGTCACTGATGAGCCACCCCCTCCTTACGAGCAGTACTTC. This translates into CSVVTDEPPPPYEQYF.

J is TRBJ1-3 and V is TRBV6-5; D is uncertain. This CDR3 comprises 13 residues. Germline V lookup: CDR1 MNHEY, CDR2 SVGAGI. Between the trimmed V and J ends, which lost 8 bases and 0 bases, there was a span of 8 bases. CDR3 nucleotide sequence: TGTGCCAGCCTGAGTCTCTCTGGAAACACCATATATTTT. Translated: CASLSLSGNTIYF.

For the CDR3, the DNA is TGCGCCAGCAGCCAAGAAGCTCTTAATTCACCCCTCCACTTT. This codes for CASSQEALNSPLHF. The rearrangement uses TRBV4-1 and TRBJ1-6, with D uncertain. V lost 0 bases, J lost 6 bases, and 6 bases lay in between. In germline, CDR1 is MGHRA, CDR2 YSYEKL. The CDR3 length is 14 residues.

This chain uses TRBV7-2 with TRBJ2-5; the D gene is possibly TRBD2 (5 bases). CDR1 and CDR2 from the germline V gene are SGHTA and FQGNSA. This CDR3 is 13 amino acids long. Trimming shortened V by 7 bases and J by 4 bases, and 13 bases separated the two germline ends. The CDR3 DNA reads TGTGCCAGCACCTCATGGGCGGGAGAGACCCAGTACTTC. It encodes CASTSWAGETQYF.

V and J are TRBV19 and TRBJ2-3, with 9 bases that match TRBD2. Germline loops: CDR1 LNHDA, CDR2 SQIVND (reference sequence). Trimming removed 8 bases from V and 3 bases from J; junction bases left unmatched: 9. This CDR3 has 15 amino acids. CDR3 sequence reads: CASAAGRGGTDTQYF. The CDR3 region has the DNA TGTGCCAGTGCTGCCGGGCGGGGGGGGACAGATACGCAGTATTTT.

This chain links TRBV6-2 or TRBV6-3 with TRBJ2-7; either TRBD1 or TRBD2 may fit D (5 bases each). V lost 6 bases to trimming and J lost 7 bases, with 10 bases between them. CDR1 is MNHEY, CDR2 SVGEGT, per germline. The CDR3 runs to 11 residues. The DNA of the CDR3 is TGTGCCAGCAGCCAGGGCGGGGAGCAGTACTTC. It is translated as CASSQGGEQYF.

Only a few counts were recorded for this clone. J is TRBJ2-3 and V is TRBV4-1, with a tentative D call TRBD1 (6 bases). CDR3 length: 16 residues. V lost 1 base and J lost 1, with 12 bases in between. Germline V gene sequence: CDR1 MGHRA, CDR2 YSYEKL. For the CDR3, the DNA is TGCGCCAGCAGCCAAGGGACCAGGGGCGGCACAGATACGCAGTATTTT. Its protein is CASSQGTRGGTDTQYF.

The V and J genes are TRBV19 and TRBJ2-3, with 8 nucleotides matching TRBD2. Germline lookup yields CDR1 LNHDA and CDR2 SQIVND (reference sequence). This CDR3 region has 15 residues. With V trimmed by 4 bases and J by 5 bases, 8 bases remained unmatched. CDR3 sequence: CASSNFGGGQDTQYF. CDR3 in DNA: TGTGCCAGTAGTAATTTCGGGGGGGGCCAAGATACGCAGTATTTT.

The chain employs TRBV29-1 and TRBJ2-3; the D is unclear. This CDR3 region has 13 residues. The V gene's germline CDR1 is SQVTM and CDR2 ANQGSEA. Deletions cut 5 bases from V and 3 bases from J, with 12 bases between. The CDR3 DNA is TGCAGCGTTAGAACAGTATATACAGATACGCAGTATTTT. Encoded protein: CSVRTVYTDTQYF.

The CDR3 spells CASSLGGRGNQPQHF. The DNA for the CDR3 is TGTGCCAGCAGCTTAGGCGGCAGGGGCAATCAGCCCCAGCATTTT. The gene calls are TRBV7-2 and TRBJ1-5; D perhaps matches TRBD1 (5 bases). From germline, CDR1 is SGHTA and CDR2 FQGNSA. The length of the CDR3 is 15 residues. The V and J ends lost 1 base and 2 bases respectively, with 9 bases between them.

The rearrangement uses TRBV23-1 and TRBJ2-7, with a tentative D call TRBD2 (6 bases). TRBV23-1 is assigned to the ORF class and has an uncertain function. Trimming removed 8 bases from V and 5 bases from J, with 16 bases in between. The CDR3 runs 13 residues. The CDR3 bases are TGCGCCAGCCCCCGGGGAGGCTGGCACGAGCAGTACTTC. Its translation: CASPRGGWHEQYF.

This clone has only a few counts. The chain joins TRBV12-5 to TRBJ1-2, with D unresolved. Germline loops: CDR1 LGHNT, CDR2 FRNRAP. The CDR3 length is 14 residues. V gave up 3 bases and J gave up 0 bases, with 8 bases separating them. Written as DNA, the CDR3 is TGTGCTAGTGGTTTCATAACATCTAACTATGGCTACACCTTC. Translating it yields CASGFITSNYGYTF. The variable domain in full, with the rest retrieved from reference TRBV12-5 and TRBJ1-2, is DARVTQTPRHKVTEMGQEVTMRCQPILGHNTVFWYRQTMMQGLELLAYFRNRAPLDDSGMPKDRFSAEMPDATLATLKIQPSEPRDSAVYFCASGFITSNYGYTFGSGTRLTVV.

The chain employs TRBV3-1 (or the pseudogene TRBV3-2) and TRBJ1-5, with D possibly TRBD1 on 5 matching bases. Germline-derived CDR1 and CDR2 are LGHDT and YNNKEL (reference sequence). V was shortened by 8 bases and J by 0 bases, with 8 bases between the two germline ends. The CDR3 spans 13 residues. Written as DNA, the CDR3 is TGTGCCAGCGGGGGAGGTAGCAATCAGCCCCAGCATTTT. Its protein product is CASGGGSNQPQHF.

V and J are TRBV2 and TRBJ2-1; 9 nucleotides line up with TRBD2. Germline lookup yields CDR1 SNHLY and CDR2 FYNNEI. V lost 2 bases and J lost 6; bases outside the gene matches: 5. This CDR3 is built from 15 residues. The CDR3 nucleotides are TGTGCCAGCAGTGAATTGGGACTAGCTGGCAATGAGCAGTTCTTC. Protein product: CASSELGLAGNEQFF.

CDR3 amino acids: CASSFSAMKALGAGGNEETQYF. DNA for the CDR3: TGCGCCAGCAGCTTTAGTGCCATGAAGGCACTTGGGGCGGGGGGAAACGAAGAGACCCAGTACTTC. V gene TRBV5-1 combines with J gene TRBJ2-5; TRBD2 agrees at 8 bases. J lost 3 bases, V lost 2 bases, and 27 bases had no gene match. This CDR3 spans 22 amino acids. CDR1 is SGHRS, CDR2 YFSETQ, per germline.

The rearrangement joins TRBV5-1 to TRBJ2-5; D not resolved. This CDR3 has 14 amino acids. Between the trimmed V and J ends, which lost 3 bases and 2 bases, there was a span of 11 bases. CDR1 SGHRS and CDR2 YFSETQ come from the germline V gene. DNA for the CDR3: TGCGCCAGCAGCTCCCTACAGAGTCAAGAGACCCAGTACTTC. It yields the protein CASSSLQSQETQYF.

V gene TRBV18 combines with J gene TRBJ2-1; TRBD1 matches at 7 bases. CDR1 and CDR2 from the germline V gene are KGHSH and LQKENI. The CDR3 sequence is 14 residues long. Trimming took 8 bases from V and 0 from J; bases not matched to a gene: 4. CDR3 sequence reads: CASRRDSSYNEQFF. CDR3 bases: TGTGCCAGCCGTAGGGACAGCTCCTACAATGAGCAGTTCTTC.

Written as DNA, the CDR3 is TGTGCCAGTAGGGAACAGGGAACTGGGGCCAACGTCCTGACTTTC. This translates into CASREQGTGANVLTF. The chain joins TRBV19 to TRBJ2-6, with a weak D call TRBD1 (6 bases). From germline, CDR1 is LNHDA and CDR2 SQIVND (reference sequence). The length of the CDR3 is 15 residues. V was trimmed by 6 bases and J by 2 bases, leaving 11 bases between them.

The chain links TRBV6-5 to TRBJ2-2, with TRBD1 matching over 10 bases. V trimming: 6 bases; J trimming: 4 bases; junction bases outside the gene matches: 2. Per germline, CDR1 MNHEY and CDR2 SVGAGI. The length of the CDR3 is 14 residues. Here the CDR3 DNA reads TGTGCCAGCAGATGGACAGGGGGCACCGGGGAGCTGTTTTTT. Translating gives CASRWTGGTGELFF.

The CDR3 loop is CASSQEPGDRNEQFF. The CDR3, as DNA: TGCGCCAGCAGCCAAGAACCGGGGGATCGGAATGAGCAGTTCTTC. The rearrangement joins TRBV4-3 to TRBJ2-1; D is perhaps TRBD2 (6 bases). The CDR3 runs to 15 residues. Trimming took off 0 bases at V and 7 bases at J, with 13 bases between the two ends. Germline V gene lookup returns CDR1 LGHNA and CDR2 YSLEER.

V usage is TRBV7-2 and J usage is TRBJ2-7; 10 nucleotides match TRBD1. The CDR3 spans 15 residues. Germline V gene data show CDR1 as SGHTA and CDR2 as FQGNSA. Unmatched junction bases numbered 6, after V lost 5 bases and J lost 2 bases. The DNA for the CDR3 is TGTGCCAGCAGCCGCTCGGGGACAGGGGCCTACGAGCAGTACTTC. As protein: CASSRSGTGAYEQYF.

The chain links TRBV6-2 or TRBV6-3 to TRBJ1-1, with 12 bases lining up with TRBD1. The V gene's germline CDR1 is MNHEY and CDR2 SVGEGT. The V and J ends lost 6 bases and 5 bases, in that order; junction bases with no gene match: 13. This CDR3 region has 17 residues. In nucleotides, the CDR3 is TGTGCCAGCAGCAGAGGGGGGACAGGGGGCCCGGGAACTGAAGCTTTCTTT. As protein: CASSRGGTGGPGTEAFF.

The CDR3 here is CATSDLGPGETQYF. The CDR3 nucleotides read TGTGCCACCAGTGATTTGGGGCCGGGGGAGACCCAGTACTTC. This chain uses TRBV24-1 with TRBJ2-5, with D perhaps matching TRBD2 (5 bases). This CDR3 has 14 residues. V was trimmed by 0 bases and J by 5 bases, leaving 9 bases between them. CDR1 and CDR2 from the germline V gene are KGHDR and SFDVKD.